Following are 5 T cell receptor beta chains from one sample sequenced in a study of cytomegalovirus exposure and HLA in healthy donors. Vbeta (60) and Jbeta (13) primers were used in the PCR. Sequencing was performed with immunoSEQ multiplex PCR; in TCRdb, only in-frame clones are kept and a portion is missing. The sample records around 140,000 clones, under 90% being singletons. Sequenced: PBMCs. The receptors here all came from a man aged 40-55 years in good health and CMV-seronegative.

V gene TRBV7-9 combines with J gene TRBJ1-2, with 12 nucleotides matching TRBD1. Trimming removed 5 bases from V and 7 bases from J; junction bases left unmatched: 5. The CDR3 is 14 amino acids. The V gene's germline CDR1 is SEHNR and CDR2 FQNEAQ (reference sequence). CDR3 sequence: CASSLPGQGAGYTF. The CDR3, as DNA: TGTGCCAGCAGCCTTCCGGGACAGGGGGCTGGCTACACCTTC.

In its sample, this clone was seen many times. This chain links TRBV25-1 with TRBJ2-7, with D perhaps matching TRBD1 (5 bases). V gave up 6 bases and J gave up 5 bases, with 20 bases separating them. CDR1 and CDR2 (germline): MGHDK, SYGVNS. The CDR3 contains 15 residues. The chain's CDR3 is CASRLNCQGFHEQYF. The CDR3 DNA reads TGTGCCAGCAGGTTAAACTGTCAGGGTTTCCACGAGCAGTACTTC.

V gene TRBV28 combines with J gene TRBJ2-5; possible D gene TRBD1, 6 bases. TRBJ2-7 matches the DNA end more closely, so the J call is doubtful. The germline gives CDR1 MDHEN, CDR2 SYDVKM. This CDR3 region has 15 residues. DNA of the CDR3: TGTGCCAGCAGTTCCGGGGCAGAACAGGGTTACGAGCAGTACTTC. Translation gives CASSSGAEQGYEQYF.

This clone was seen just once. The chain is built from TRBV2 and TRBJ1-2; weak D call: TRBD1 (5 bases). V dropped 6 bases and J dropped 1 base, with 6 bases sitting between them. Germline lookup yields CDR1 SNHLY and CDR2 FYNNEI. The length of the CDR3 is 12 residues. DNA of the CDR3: TGTGCCAGCAGCAGGGATAACTATGGCTACACCTTC. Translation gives CASSRDNYGYTF.

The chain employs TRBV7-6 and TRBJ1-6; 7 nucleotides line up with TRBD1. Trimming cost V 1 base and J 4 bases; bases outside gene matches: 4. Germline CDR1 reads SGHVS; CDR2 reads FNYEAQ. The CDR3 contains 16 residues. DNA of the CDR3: TGTGCCAGCAGCTTAGAGGGGACAGCATATAATTCACCCCTCCACTTT. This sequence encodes CASSLEGTAYNSPLHF.